This passage covers 27 T cell receptor beta chains from one sample sequenced in a study of identical twins. TCRdb reanalysed the 5' RACE reads using MiXCR and keeps one entry per CDR3 protein. The sample has about 520,000 distinct CDR3 sequences; roughly 21% are singletons. These data also featured in a second study, about T cells expressing NK-cell markers.

The sequencing sample was made of CD4+ T cells sorted from blood. These receptors all stem from a young woman in good health.

As to this clonotype: A single base separates this from a much larger clone, so it may be a read error. The chain couples TRBV7-9 to TRBJ2-1, with 7 bases that match TRBD2. The germline CDR1 and CDR2 sequences are SEHNR and FQNEAQ (reference sequence). After removal of 3 bases from V and 9 bases from J, the junction contained 11 bases not matched to a gene. The CDR3 contains 15 residues. This CDR3 is CASSFSGLPGAEQFF. The CDR3 DNA sequence: TGTGCCAGCAGCTTCTCGGGACTACCGGGAGCTGAGCAGTTCTTC.

Only a few counts were recorded for this clonotype. The V call is TRBV10-3, the J call TRBJ2-1, with D unclear. From germline, CDR1 is ENHRY and CDR2 SYGVKD. This CDR3 is built from 12 residues. The V end was cut by 3 bases, the J end by 12 bases, with 12 bases between. For the CDR3, the DNA is TGTGCCATCAGTGAAAGTTTGATAGGGCAGTTCTTC. This translates into CAISESLIGQFF.

The chain has TRBV20-1 and TRBJ1-5; D gene uncertain. The CDR3 totals 13 residues. Germline CDR1 DFQATT, CDR2 SNEGSKA (reference sequence). V lost 0 bases, J lost 4 bases, and 7 bases lay in between. For the CDR3, the DNA is TGCAGTGCTAGAGATGCAGTGAATCAGCCCCAGCATTTT. Its translation is CSARDAVNQPQHF.

This clonotype was seen more than once but under ten times. The chain combines TRBV15 with TRBJ2-7; a possible D gene is TRBD2 (6 bases). The CDR3 has 14 residues. Trimming took off 1 base at V and 7 bases at J, with 14 bases between the two ends. Germline V gene sequence: CDR1 LNHNV, CDR2 YYDKDF (reference sequence). CDR3 nucleotide sequence: TGTGCCACCAGCAGAGGGGCCCTGGGGGGTGAGCAGTACTTC. This codes for CATSRGALGGEQYF.

The chain links TRBV3-1 to TRBJ2-7, with D unclear. V lost 4 bases to trimming and J lost 4 bases, with 11 bases between them. Germline V gene data show CDR1 as LGHDT and CDR2 as YNNKEL (reference sequence). The CDR3 is 13 amino acids. For the CDR3, the DNA is TGTGCCAGCAGCCGGATGATTCTTTACGAGCAGTACTTC. This sequence encodes CASSRMILYEQYF.

The sample holds many counts of this clonotype. The V and J genes are TRBV12-3 or TRBV12-4 and TRBJ1-1; D unclear. V dropped 5 bases and J dropped 5 bases, with 15 bases sitting between them. This CDR3 has 14 residues. The CDR3 region is CASSKGPGRTEAFF. CDR3 coding DNA: TGTGCCAGCAGTAAAGGACCAGGCCGTACTGAAGCTTTCTTT.

This clonotype has more than one count but fewer than ten. The rearrangement joins TRBV7-2 to TRBJ1-3; a possible D gene is TRBD1 (6 bases). V lost 6 bases to trimming and J lost 4 bases, with 19 bases between them. The CDR3 contains 16 residues. Germline lookup yields CDR1 SGHTA and CDR2 FQGNSA. The CDR3 reads CASSSRVQGSGNTIYF. The CDR3, as DNA: TGTGCCAGCAGTTCACGGGTACAGGGCTCGGGAAACACCATATATTTT.

This chain joins TRBV12-3 or TRBV12-4 and TRBJ1-2; D gene unclear. Between the trimmed V and J ends, which lost 8 bases and 8 bases, there was a span of 12 bases. The CDR3 is 11 amino acids. The CDR3 nucleotides read TGTGCCAGCGCTAGCCTCGGCGGCTACACCTTC. Its protein is CASASLGGYTF.

This chain joins TRBV12-3 or TRBV12-4 and TRBJ2-7, with 8 bases aligning to TRBD1. This CDR3 is built from 12 residues. After removal of 6 bases from V and 6 bases from J, the junction contained 4 bases not matched to a gene. The CDR3 DNA is TGTGCCAGCAGCTCCGACAGGGGCGAGCAGTACTTC. Translation gives CASSSDRGEQYF.

V usage is TRBV20-1 and J usage is TRBJ2-3, with 9 bases that match TRBD2. CDR1 and CDR2 from the germline V gene are DFQATT and SNEGSKA (reference sequence). V lost 7 bases, J lost 2 bases, and 4 bases stayed unmatched. The CDR3 spans 13 residues. The CDR3 bases are TGCAGTGTGTCTAGCGGGGCCACAGATACGCAGTATTTT. Encoded protein: CSVSSGATDTQYF.

The V call is TRBV7-2, the J call TRBJ2-3, with D possibly being TRBD2 (5 bases). Trimming took 4 bases from V and 4 from J, leaving 15 bases between them. Germline-derived CDR1 and CDR2 are SGHTA and FQGNSA. This CDR3 has 15 residues. The DNA of the CDR3 is TGTGCCAGCAGCTCAGCGCCGGGTAGCGCAGATACGCAGTATTTT. Translating it yields CASSSAPGSADTQYF. Supplemented by reference TRBV7-2 and TRBJ2-3, the full variable domain reads GAGVSQSPSNKVTEKGKDVELRCDPISGHTALYWYRQSLGQGLEFLIYFQGNSAPDKSGLPSDRFSAERTGGSVSTLTIQRTQQEDSAVYLCASSSAPGSADTQYFGPGTRLTVL.

The rearrangement uses TRBV6-6 and TRBJ2-1; TRBD1 or TRBD2 may be the D gene (5 bases each). V was trimmed by 11 bases and J by 14 bases, leaving 10 bases between them. The CDR3 runs to 8 residues. Germline values: CDR1 MNHNY, CDR2 SVGAGI (reference sequence). The CDR3 is CAAGTEFF. CDR3 in DNA: TGTGCCGCCGGGACCGAGTTCTTC.

V gene TRBV7-2 combines with J gene TRBJ2-1, with 11 bases fitting TRBD1. The CDR3 spans 15 residues. Germline loops: CDR1 SGHTA, CDR2 FQGNSA. Trimming cost V 2 bases and J 8 bases; bases outside gene matches: 5. CDR3 DNA: TGTGCCAGCAGCTTACCGGGACAGGGGGTATATGAGCAGTTCTTC. It translates to CASSLPGQGVYEQFF.

This rearrangement joins TRBV3-1 to TRBJ1-5; 9 bases fit TRBD1. V lost 0 bases and J lost 8; bases outside the gene matches: 11. The CDR3 is 17 amino acids. Germline values: CDR1 LGHDT, CDR2 YNNKEL (reference sequence). CDR3 in DNA: TGTGCCAGCAGCCAAGATGTACCGGGACAGGGAAGTAAGCCCCAGCATTTT. It specifies CASSQDVPGQGSKPQHF.

This rearrangement joins TRBV2 to TRBJ2-3; no definite D call. The V and J ends lost 6 bases and 0 bases respectively, with 10 bases between them. The germline V gene has CDR1 SNHLY and CDR2 FYNNEI. This CDR3 region has 14 residues. The chain's CDR3 is CASSKTESTDTQYF. As DNA, the CDR3 is TGTGCCAGCAGCAAAACAGAGAGCACAGATACGCAGTATTTT.

This clonotype was picked up a small number of times. The rearrangement links TRBV20-1 to TRBJ2-2; the D gene could be TRBD1 or TRBD2 (5 bases each). CDR1 DFQATT and CDR2 SNEGSKA come from the germline V gene (reference sequence). The CDR3 is made up of 16 amino acids. Trimming pared 0 bases from V and 3 bases from J, leaving 14 bases between. The chain's CDR3 is CSAREPGRLHTGELFF. The CDR3 DNA reads as TGCAGTGCTAGAGAACCGGGGCGGCTTCACACCGGGGAGCTGTTTTTT.

There are a few counts of this clonotype. The chain couples TRBV15 to TRBJ2-1; 9 nucleotides line up with TRBD2. CDR3 length equals 18 residues. Germline assignment: CDR1 LNHNV and CDR2 YYDKDF (reference sequence). Germline trimming cut 1 base from V and 5 bases from J; bases unmatched to any gene: 12. CDR3 protein: CATSRGNSGRPGHNEQFF. The CDR3 DNA sequence: TGTGCCACCAGCAGAGGAAATAGCGGGAGACCAGGCCACAATGAGCAGTTCTTC.

In this sample, this clonotype turned up a few times. This chain joins TRBV12-3 or TRBV12-4 and TRBJ1-2; no reliable D call. V lost 6 bases to trimming and J lost 1 base, with 9 bases between them. The CDR3 is 13 amino acids. CDR3 loop: CASRAVFNYGYTF. The DNA for the CDR3 is TGTGCCAGCAGAGCAGTGTTTAACTATGGCTACACCTTC.

This sequence joins TRBV2 and TRBJ1-4; 8 bases are a match to TRBD1. J gave up 8 bases and V 6 bases, and 8 bases lay outside the gene matches. This CDR3 comprises 14 residues. Germline V gene data show CDR1 as SNHLY and CDR2 as FYNNEI. The DNA of the CDR3 is TGTGCCAGCAGCGGACAGGGTCGGAAGGAAAAACTGTTTTTT. It translates to CASSGQGRKEKLFF. The whole variable domain, remainder taken from reference TRBV2 and TRBJ1-4, is EPEVTQTPSHQVTQMGQEVILRCVPISNHLYFYWYRQILGQKVEFLVSFYNNEISEKSEIFDDQFSVERPDGSNFTLKIRSTKLEDSAMYFCASSGQGRKEKLFFGSGTQLSVL.

This clonotype was observed a handful of times. The chain uses TRBV7-2 and TRBJ2-7, with D hard to call. The CDR3 sequence is 15 residues long. Germline loops: CDR1 SGHTA, CDR2 FQGNSA. The V and J ends lost 5 bases and 7 bases respectively, with 21 bases between them. CDR3 DNA sequence: TGTGCCAGCAGCGGAAGTTCGGAGACCCGTCTGGAGCAGTACTTC. This codes for CASSGSSETRLEQYF.

This clonotype was observed a handful of times. The rearrangement uses TRBV20-1 and TRBJ1-5, with 10 nucleotides matching TRBD1. The V gene's germline CDR1 is DFQATT and CDR2 SNEGSKA (reference sequence). V lost 3 bases, J lost 6 bases, and 2 bases stayed unmatched. The CDR3 loop spans 13 amino acids. CDR3 protein: CSARDRGAQPQHF. The CDR3 nucleotides are TGCAGTGCTAGGGACAGGGGGGCTCAGCCCCAGCATTTT.

This clonotype was detected a few times. The chain combines TRBV10-3 with TRBJ2-1, with TRBD2 identical over 9 bases. Germline-derived CDR1 and CDR2 are ENHRY and SYGVKD. Trimming took 2 bases from V and 3 from J; bases not matched to a gene: 2. This CDR3 comprises 15 residues. CDR3 DNA: TGTGCCATCAGTGAGAGTAGCGGGGGCTACAATGAGCAGTTCTTC. Its protein is CAISESSGGYNEQFF.

The chain recombines TRBV9 with TRBJ2-1, with TRBD2 matching over 12 bases. V lost 3 bases and J lost 6; bases outside the gene matches: 7. The CDR3 loop spans 16 amino acids. The germline gives CDR1 SGDLS, CDR2 YYNGEE. CDR3 DNA: TGTGCCAGCAGCGCCCGACTAGCGGGAGTCGCCAATGAGCAGTTCTTC. Translating it yields CASSARLAGVANEQFF.

J is TRBJ2-3 and V is TRBV6-5; perhaps TRBD2 as D (6 bases). The CDR3 extends over 12 amino acids. V shed 8 bases and J shed 10 bases, with 16 bases lying between them. From germline, CDR1 is MNHEY and CDR2 SVGAGI. The CDR3 reads CASSGTTGAQYF. CDR3 in DNA: TGTGCCAGCTCTGGCACAACGGGGGCGCAGTATTTT.

This clonotype has only a few counts. The chain's CDR3 is CASSLEAGLGPQHF. CDR3 nucleotides: TGCGCCAGCAGCTTGGAGGCAGGGCTTGGACCCCAGCATTTT. The chain uses TRBV5-1 and TRBJ1-5, with a possible D match to TRBD1 (5 bases). Trimming took 0 bases from V and 10 from J, leaving 14 bases between them. CDR3 length: 14 amino acids. Germline assignment: CDR1 SGHRS and CDR2 YFSETQ.

This clonotype was detected only a few times. The rearrangement uses TRBV4-2 and TRBJ2-1; tentatively, D is TRBD2 (5 bases). V lost 8 bases and J lost 8, with 16 bases in between. CDR1 LGHNA and CDR2 YNFKEQ come from the germline V gene. The length of the CDR3 is 13 residues. The CDR3 coding sequence is TGTGCCAGCCGACCGGGATTTATGGATGAGCAGTTCTTC. It specifies CASRPGFMDEQFF.

The chain links TRBV20-1 to TRBJ1-3, with D tentatively TRBD1 (5 bases). This CDR3 region has 16 residues. Germline CDR1 and CDR2: DFQATT and SNEGSKA (reference sequence). V lost 6 bases and J lost 0, with 18 bases in between. CDR3 DNA: TGCAGTGCCTCCCATTCGGGGGACTTCTCTGGAAACACCATATATTTT. Translation gives CSASHSGDFSGNTIYF.